Below are 14 T cell receptor beta chains sequenced from a single sample in a study of tumor-infiltrating lymphocytes in primary liver carcinoma. Extraction of RNA together with DNA used roughly 20-32 mg of unsorted bulk tissue. TCR beta cDNA came from about 0.45 ug total RNA, primed with a constant-region primer. Each TCR beta library was derived from three nested multiplex PCR rounds that employed slightly modified ARM-PCR. The opening two PCR rounds, 10 cycles each, paired TRBV1-TRBV30 forward primers with a C-beta reverse primer. TCRdb re-derived calls from the multiplex PCR reads in MiXCR, one entry per CDR3 protein. This sample has approximately 74,000 distinct CDR3 sequences, with around 75% found just once. The sample comprised liver tumor tissue from sampling region 4. Documented subset: tumor region T4, right-lateral pole. The receptor set was obtained from a woman aged 60-70 years with primary liver carcinoma and hepatitis B virus infection.

This clonotype appeared once. Since a much larger clone is just one base distant, this may be a read error. The chain employs TRBV28 and TRBJ2-1, with D perhaps TRBD2 (5 bases). Between the trimmed V and J ends, which lost 7 bases and 7 bases, there was a span of 11 bases. The CDR3 consists of 12 residues. Looked up from germline, CDR1 is MDHEN and CDR2 is SYDVKM. The CDR3 nucleotides are TGTGCCAGCAATACTAGGCGTAATGAGCAGTTCTTC. Translation: CASNTRRNEQFF.

With regard to this clonotype: A read error may be the cause here, since a much bigger clone is one base away. The chain is built from TRBV28 and TRBJ1-5; possible D gene TRBD1, 6 bases. The CDR3 extends over 14 amino acids. The germline gives CDR1 MDHEN, CDR2 SYDVKM. CDR3 protein: CASSQRTEYQAQHF. In nucleotides, the CDR3 is TGTGCCAGCAGCCAGAGGACAGAGTATCAGGCCCAGCATTTT.

This clonotype has just one count. The CDR3 does not close with the conserved phenylalanine or tryptophan, likely indicating a read error. This sequence joins TRBV6-5 and TRBJ2-7; D may correspond to TRBD1 or TRBD2 (5 bases each). Germline V gives CDR1 MNHEY, CDR2 SVGAGI. The CDR3 runs to 15 residues. DNA for the CDR3: TGCGCCAGCAGTTACTCCTCCGGGGCCCCCTACGAGCAGTACCTC. This sequence encodes CASSYSSGAPYEQYL.

As regards this clonotype: A junction end diverges from the germline sequence, so it may reflect a read error. This chain links TRBV11-2 with TRBJ2-2, with D unclear. CDR1 is SGHAT, CDR2 FQNNGV, per germline. The CDR3 spans 12 residues. The CDR3 sequence is CASTDVAEEQLF. The DNA for the CDR3 is TGTGCCAGCACCGACGTAGCTGAGGAGCAGCTTTTT.

Sample share makes this clonotype medium-sized. The chain recombines TRBV11-2 with TRBJ1-1; D unclear. V lost 3 bases and J lost 8, with 13 bases in between. Germline assignment: CDR1 SGHAT and CDR2 FQNNGV. The CDR3 has 13 residues. The CDR3 DNA follows: TGTGCCAGCAGCTTGAGAGTGGACGGGGAAGCTTTCTTT. It codes for CASSLRVDGEAFF.

Many counts were recorded for this clonotype. V and J are TRBV6-5 and TRBJ2-2, with 9 bases matching TRBD1. Germline trimming cut 5 bases from V and 6 bases from J; bases unmatched to any gene: 4. The length of the CDR3 is 14 residues. The germline V gene has CDR1 MNHEY and CDR2 SVGAGI. DNA of the CDR3: TGTGCCAGCAGTCGGGACAGGGAGGCCGGGGAGCTGTTTTTT. This gives the protein CASSRDREAGELFF.

The rearrangement joins TRBV11-2 to TRBJ2-1; perhaps TRBD2 as D (5 bases). This CDR3 is 15 amino acids long. Per the germline V gene, CDR1 is SGHAT and CDR2 is FQNNGV. V gave up 4 bases and J gave up 7 bases, with 17 bases separating them. CDR3 loop: CASSSRSVTQNEQFF. The CDR3 DNA reads as TGTGCCAGCAGCTCCCGTAGCGTGACCCAAAATGAGCAGTTCTTC. The whole variable domain, filled in from reference TRBV11-2 and TRBJ2-1, reads EAGVAQSPRYKIIEKRQSVAFWCNPISGHATLYWYQQILGQGPKLLIQFQNNGVVDDSQLPKDRFSAERLKGVDSTLKIQPAKLEDSAVYLCASSSRSVTQNEQFFGPGTRLTVL.

For this clonotype: The junction departs from the called germline gene at one end, perhaps through a read error. V usage is TRBV7-9 and J usage is TRBJ2-7; no reliable D call. CDR3 size: 10 residues. Germline V gene lookup returns CDR1 SEHNR and CDR2 FQNEAQ (reference sequence). CDR3 sequence reads: CASSSYEHYF. The CDR3, as DNA: TGTGCCAGCAGCTCCTACGAGCACTACTTC.

This clonotype was counted at least ten times. The rearrangement links TRBV28 to TRBJ2-1; D gene ambiguous. Germline V CDR1 and CDR2: MDHEN, SYDVKM. The CDR3 is 13 residues long. Trimming left V 6 bases short and J 0 bases short, with 6 bases between. The CDR3 loop is CASRLSSYNEQFF. For the CDR3, the DNA is TGTGCCAGCAGACTTAGCTCCTACAATGAGCAGTTCTTC. Full variable domain (outside the CDR3, taken from reference TRBV28 and TRBJ2-1): DVKVTQSSRYLVKRTGEKVFLECVQDMDHENMFWYRQDPGLGLRLIYFSYDVKMKEKGDIPEGYSVSREKKERFSLILESASTNQTSMYLCASRLSSYNEQFFGPGTRLTVL.

Regarding this clonotype: The conserved closing phenylalanine or tryptophan is absent in this CDR3, likely reflecting a read error. The genes are TRBV11-2 and TRBJ1-2, with D perhaps TRBD1 (6 bases). The germline gives CDR1 SGHAT, CDR2 FQNNGV. CDR3 length: 15 residues. This CDR3 reads CASGLDTTGIYCYTL. CDR3 in DNA: TGTGCCAGCGGCTTGGATACGACAGGAATCTATTGCTACACCTTG.

The gene calls are TRBV15 and TRBJ1-1; a weak D match, TRBD1 (6 bases). The V and J ends lost 7 bases and 6 bases respectively, with 12 bases between them. Per the germline V gene, CDR1 is LNHNV and CDR2 is YYDKDF (reference sequence). This CDR3 has 12 amino acids. The CDR3 is CATNPGGPEAFF. The CDR3 nucleotides are TGTGCCACCAACCCCGGGGGGCCTGAAGCTTTCTTT.

A few counts support this clonotype. Possible read error: a much larger clone is one base away. V and J are TRBV6-1 and TRBJ2-3; D unclear. Germline loops: CDR1 MNHNS, CDR2 SASEGT. This CDR3 has 14 amino acids. The V gene lost 7 bases and the J gene lost 1 base, with 12 bases spanning the gap. DNA of the CDR3: TGTGCCAGCAAACGGATCACTGGCACAGATACGCAGTATTTT. Translated: CASKRITGTDTQYF.

As to this clonotype: Germline and junction disagree at one end, which may indicate a read error. The chain couples TRBV6-6 to TRBJ1-5; 7 bases line up with TRBD1. Germline V lookup: CDR1 MNHNY, CDR2 SVGAGI (reference sequence). The CDR3 is made up of 15 amino acids. The CDR3 DNA sequence: TGTGCCAGCAGTTACCCAGGCAGGGGGGACCAGCGCCAGCATTTT. It specifies CASSYPGRGDQRQHF.

Comments on this clonotype: Because the CDR3 is missing its conserved closing phenylalanine or tryptophan, this is likely a read error. The chain joins TRBV6-2 or TRBV6-3 to TRBJ2-1; 9 bases map to TRBD2. Germline loops: CDR1 MNHEY, CDR2 SVGEGT. The CDR3 loop spans 14 amino acids. The CDR3 DNA reads TGTGCCAGCAGGACTAGCGGTTCCTGCAATGAGCAGTTCTTA. As protein: CASRTSGSCNEQFL.